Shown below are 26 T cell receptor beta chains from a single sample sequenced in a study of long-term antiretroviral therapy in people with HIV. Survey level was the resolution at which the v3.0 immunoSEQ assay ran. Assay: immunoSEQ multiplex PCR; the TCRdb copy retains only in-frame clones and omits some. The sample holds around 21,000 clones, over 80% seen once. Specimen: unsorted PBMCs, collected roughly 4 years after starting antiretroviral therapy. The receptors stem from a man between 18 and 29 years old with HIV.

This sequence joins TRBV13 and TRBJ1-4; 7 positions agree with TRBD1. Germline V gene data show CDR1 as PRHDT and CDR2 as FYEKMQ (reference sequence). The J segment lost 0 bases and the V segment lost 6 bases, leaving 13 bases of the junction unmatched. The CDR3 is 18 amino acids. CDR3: CASRSRDSRRATNEKLFF. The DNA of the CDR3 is TGTGCCAGCAGAAGCCGGGACAGCCGAAGGGCAACTAATGAAAAACTGTTTTTT.

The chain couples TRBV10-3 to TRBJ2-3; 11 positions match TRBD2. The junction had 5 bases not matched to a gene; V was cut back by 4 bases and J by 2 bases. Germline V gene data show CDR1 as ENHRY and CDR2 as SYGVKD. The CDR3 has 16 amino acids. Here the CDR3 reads CAISAGTSGYTDTQYF. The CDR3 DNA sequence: TGTGCCATCAGTGCCGGGACTAGCGGATACACAGATACGCAGTATTTT.

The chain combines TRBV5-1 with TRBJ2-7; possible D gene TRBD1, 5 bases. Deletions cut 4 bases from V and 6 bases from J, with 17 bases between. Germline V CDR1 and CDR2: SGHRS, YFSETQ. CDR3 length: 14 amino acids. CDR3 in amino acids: CASSVGPGSSEQYF. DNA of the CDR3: TGCGCCAGCAGCGTGGGGCCCGGGTCTAGCGAGCAGTACTTC.

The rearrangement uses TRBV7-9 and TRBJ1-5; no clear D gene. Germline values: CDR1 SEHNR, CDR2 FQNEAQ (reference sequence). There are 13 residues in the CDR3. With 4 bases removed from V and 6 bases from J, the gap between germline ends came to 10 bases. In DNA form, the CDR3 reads TGTGCCAGCAGCTCAGAGGAGGGTCAGCCCCAGCATTTT. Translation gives CASSSEEGQPQHF.

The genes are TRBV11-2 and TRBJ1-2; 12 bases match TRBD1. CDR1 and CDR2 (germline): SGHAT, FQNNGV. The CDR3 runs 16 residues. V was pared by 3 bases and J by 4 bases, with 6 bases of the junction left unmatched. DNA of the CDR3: TGTGCCAGCAGCTTCGGGACAGGGGGCTTCCTCTATGGCTACACCTTC. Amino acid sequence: CASSFGTGGFLYGYTF.

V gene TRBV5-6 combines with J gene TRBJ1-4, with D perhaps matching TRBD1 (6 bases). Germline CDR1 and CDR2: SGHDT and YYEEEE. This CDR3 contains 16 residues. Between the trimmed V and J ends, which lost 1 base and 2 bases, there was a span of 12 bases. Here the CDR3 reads CASSLQGLATNEKLFF. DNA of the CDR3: TGTGCCAGCAGCTTGCAGGGGCTGGCGACTAATGAAAAACTGTTTTTT. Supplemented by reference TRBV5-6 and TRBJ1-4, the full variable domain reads DAGVTQSPTHLIKTRGQQVTLRCSPKSGHDTVSWYQQALGQGPQFIFQYYEEEERQRGNFPDRFSGHQFPNYSSELNVNALLLGDSALYLCASSLQGLATNEKLFFGSGTQLSVL.

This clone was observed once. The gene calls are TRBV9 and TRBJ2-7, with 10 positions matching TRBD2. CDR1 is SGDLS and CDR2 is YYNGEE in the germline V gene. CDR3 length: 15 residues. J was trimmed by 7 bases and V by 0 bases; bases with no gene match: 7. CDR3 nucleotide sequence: TGTGCCAGCAGCGTAGCCGGGACTAGCGAGAGAGAGCAGTACTTC. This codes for CASSVAGTSEREQYF.

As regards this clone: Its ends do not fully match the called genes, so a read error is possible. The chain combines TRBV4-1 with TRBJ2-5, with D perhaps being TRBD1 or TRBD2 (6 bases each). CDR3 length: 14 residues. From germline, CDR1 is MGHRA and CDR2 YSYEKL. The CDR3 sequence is CASSQVGGRGLSHF. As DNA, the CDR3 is TGCGCCAGCAGCCAAGTAGGGGGACGGGGGCTATCCCACTTC.

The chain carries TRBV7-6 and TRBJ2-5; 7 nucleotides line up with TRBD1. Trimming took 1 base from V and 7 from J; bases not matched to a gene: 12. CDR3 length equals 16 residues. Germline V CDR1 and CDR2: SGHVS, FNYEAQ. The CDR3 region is CASSLESLQGVGTQYF. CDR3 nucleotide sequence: TGTGCCAGCAGCTTAGAATCCCTTCAGGGGGTCGGGACCCAGTACTTC.

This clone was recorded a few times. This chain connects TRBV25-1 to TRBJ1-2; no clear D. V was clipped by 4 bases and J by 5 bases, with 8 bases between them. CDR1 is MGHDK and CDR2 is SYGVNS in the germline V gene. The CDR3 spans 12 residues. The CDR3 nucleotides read TGTGCCAGCAGTGTTGGAGAGTATGGCTACACCTTC. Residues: CASSVGEYGYTF.

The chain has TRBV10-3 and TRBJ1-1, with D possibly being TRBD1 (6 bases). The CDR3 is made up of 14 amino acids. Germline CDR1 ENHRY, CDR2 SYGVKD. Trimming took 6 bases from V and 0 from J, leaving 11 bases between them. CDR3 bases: TGTGCCATCAGCAACCAGGGGTTGAACACTGAAGCTTTCTTT. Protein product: CAISNQGLNTEAFF.

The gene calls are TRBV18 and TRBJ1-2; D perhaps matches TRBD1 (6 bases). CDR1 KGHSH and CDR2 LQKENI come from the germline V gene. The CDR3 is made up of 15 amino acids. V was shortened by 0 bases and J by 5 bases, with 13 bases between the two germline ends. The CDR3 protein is CASSPPPGVGYGYTF. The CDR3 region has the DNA TGTGCCAGCTCACCACCCCCAGGGGTGGGGTATGGCTACACCTTC.

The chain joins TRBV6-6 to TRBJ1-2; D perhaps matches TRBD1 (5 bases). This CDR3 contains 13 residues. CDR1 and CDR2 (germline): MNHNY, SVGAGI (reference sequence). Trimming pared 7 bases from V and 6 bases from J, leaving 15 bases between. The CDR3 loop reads CASNSLGTDGYTF. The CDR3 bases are TGTGCCAGCAACTCCCTCGGGACTGATGGCTACACCTTC.

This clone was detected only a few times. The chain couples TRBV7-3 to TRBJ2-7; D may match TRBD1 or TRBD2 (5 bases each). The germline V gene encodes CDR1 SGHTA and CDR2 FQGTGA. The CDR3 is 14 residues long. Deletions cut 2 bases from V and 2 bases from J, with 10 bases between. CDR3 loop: CASSLSGRTYEQYV. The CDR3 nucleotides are TGTGCCAGCAGCTTATCGGGACGCACCTACGAGCAGTACGTC.

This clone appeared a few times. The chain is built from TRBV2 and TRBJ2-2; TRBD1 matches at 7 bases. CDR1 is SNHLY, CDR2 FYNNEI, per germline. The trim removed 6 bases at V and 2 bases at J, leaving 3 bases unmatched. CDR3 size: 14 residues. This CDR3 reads CASRGDSNTGELFF. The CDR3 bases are TGTGCCAGCAGAGGGGACAGTAACACCGGGGAGCTGTTTTTT.

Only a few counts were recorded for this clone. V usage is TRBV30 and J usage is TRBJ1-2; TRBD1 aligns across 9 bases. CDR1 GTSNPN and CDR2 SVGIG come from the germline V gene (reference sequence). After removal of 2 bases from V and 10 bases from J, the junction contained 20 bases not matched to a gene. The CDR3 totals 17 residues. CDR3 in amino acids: CAWSYLPGQGYAADYTF. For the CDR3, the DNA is TGTGCCTGGAGTTATCTACCGGGACAGGGATATGCAGCGGACTACACCTTC. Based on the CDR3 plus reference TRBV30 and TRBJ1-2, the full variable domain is SQTIHQWPATLVQPVGSPLSLECTVEGTSNPNLYWYRQAAGRGLQLLFYSVGIGQISSEVPQNLSASRPQDRQFILSSKKLLLSDSGFYLCAWSYLPGQGYAADYTFGSGTRLTVV.

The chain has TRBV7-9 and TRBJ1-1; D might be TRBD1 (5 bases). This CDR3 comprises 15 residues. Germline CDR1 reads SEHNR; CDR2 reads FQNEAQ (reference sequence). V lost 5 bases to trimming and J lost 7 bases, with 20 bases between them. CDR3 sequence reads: CASSLGPRWSFEAFF. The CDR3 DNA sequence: TGTGCCAGCAGCCTGGGACCCCGTTGGTCCTTTGAAGCTTTCTTT.

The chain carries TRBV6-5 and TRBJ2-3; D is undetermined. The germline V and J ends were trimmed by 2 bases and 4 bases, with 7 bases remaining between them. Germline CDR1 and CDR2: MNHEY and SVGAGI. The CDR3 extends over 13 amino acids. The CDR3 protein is CASSYGKADTQYF. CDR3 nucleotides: TGTGCCAGCAGTTACGGGAAGGCAGATACGCAGTATTTT.

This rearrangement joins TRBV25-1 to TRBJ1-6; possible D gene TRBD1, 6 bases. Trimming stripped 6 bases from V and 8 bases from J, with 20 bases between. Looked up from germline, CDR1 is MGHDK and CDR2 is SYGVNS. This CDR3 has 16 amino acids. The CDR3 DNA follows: TGTGCCAGCAGGGATTCCAAACAGGGACACGATTCACCCCTCCACTTT. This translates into CASRDSKQGHDSPLHF.

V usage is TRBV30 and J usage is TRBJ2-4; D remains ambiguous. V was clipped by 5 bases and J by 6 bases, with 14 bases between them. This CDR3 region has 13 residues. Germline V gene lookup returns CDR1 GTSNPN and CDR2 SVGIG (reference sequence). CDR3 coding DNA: TGTGCCTGGGACACAGCCGTGGGAAACATTCAGTACTTC. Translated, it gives CAWDTAVGNIQYF.

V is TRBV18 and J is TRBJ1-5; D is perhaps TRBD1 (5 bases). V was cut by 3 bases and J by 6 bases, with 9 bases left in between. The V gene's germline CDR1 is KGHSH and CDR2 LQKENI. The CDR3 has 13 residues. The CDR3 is CASSPEGFQPQHF. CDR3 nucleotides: TGTGCCAGCTCACCCGAGGGGTTTCAGCCCCAGCATTTT.

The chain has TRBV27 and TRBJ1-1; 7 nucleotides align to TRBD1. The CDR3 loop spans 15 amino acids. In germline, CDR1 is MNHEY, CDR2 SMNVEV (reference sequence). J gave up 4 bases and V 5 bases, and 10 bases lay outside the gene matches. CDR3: CASSLGPQGTTEAFF. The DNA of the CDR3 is TGTGCCAGCAGTCTCGGGCCACAGGGGACCACTGAAGCTTTCTTT.

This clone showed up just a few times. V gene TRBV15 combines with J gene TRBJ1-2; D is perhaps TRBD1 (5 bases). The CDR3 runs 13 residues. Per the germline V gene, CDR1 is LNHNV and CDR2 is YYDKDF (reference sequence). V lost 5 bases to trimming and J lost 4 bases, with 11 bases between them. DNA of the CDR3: TGTGCCACCAGCCGAGGGACCGGCTATGGCTACACCTTC. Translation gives CATSRGTGYGYTF.

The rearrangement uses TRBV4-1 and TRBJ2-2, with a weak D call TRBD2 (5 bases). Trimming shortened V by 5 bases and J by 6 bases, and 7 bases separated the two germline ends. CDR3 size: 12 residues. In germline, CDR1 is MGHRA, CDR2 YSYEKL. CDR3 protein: CASSWRAGELFF. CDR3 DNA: TGCGCCAGCAGCTGGCGGGCCGGGGAGCTGTTTTTT.

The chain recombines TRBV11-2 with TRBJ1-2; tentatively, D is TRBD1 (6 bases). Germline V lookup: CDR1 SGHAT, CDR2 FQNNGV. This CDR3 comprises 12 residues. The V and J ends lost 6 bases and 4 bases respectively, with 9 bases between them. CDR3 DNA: TGTGCCAGCAGAGGGGGGGCCTATGGCTACACCTTC. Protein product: CASRGGAYGYTF.

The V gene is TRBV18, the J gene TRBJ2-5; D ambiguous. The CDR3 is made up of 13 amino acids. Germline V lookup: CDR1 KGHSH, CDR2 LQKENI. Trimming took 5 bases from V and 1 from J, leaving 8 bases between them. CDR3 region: CASSSRSQETQYF. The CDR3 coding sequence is TGTGCCAGCTCATCGCGATCCCAAGAGACCCAGTACTTC.